Listed here are 13 T cell receptor beta chains from one sample, sequenced in a study of T cell responses to AZD1222 COVID-19 vaccine (dated by TCRdb to the early 2020s). Library preparation was by the immunoSEQ multiplex PCR assay. Sourced from immuneACCESS, this table was stored by TCRdb with only in-frame sequences that have V and J called. A share of the clones is absent; for the studies checked, an unresolved V gene accounts for under half, and the remainder has no known explanation. Recorded for this sample are approximately 110,000 clones; over 85% of them occurred a single time. The ten largest clones take up approximately 2.2% of the sample. Read against the paper, the sample's time point label means: baseline before first vaccination. This specimen consisted of peripheral blood, obtained on day 0 of AZD1222 vaccination. The receptor source for this set is an adult in good health.

This chain connects TRBV12-3 or TRBV12-4 to TRBJ1-3; D is unresolved. The CDR3 consists of 13 residues. V lost 4 bases, J lost 0 bases, and 4 bases lay in between. Here the CDR3 DNA reads TGTGCCAGCAGTTGGATCTCTGGAAACACCATATATTTT. It yields the protein CASSWISGNTIYF.

This chain links TRBV13 with TRBJ2-2, with D possibly being TRBD2 (6 bases). Germline loops: CDR1 PRHDT, CDR2 FYEKMQ (reference sequence). V was shortened by 6 bases and J by 6 bases, with 11 bases between the two germline ends. This CDR3 comprises 13 residues. The CDR3 reads CASRTWGAGELFF. As DNA, the CDR3 is TGTGCCAGCAGGACCTGGGGGGCCGGGGAGCTGTTTTTT.

The genes are TRBV6-1 and TRBJ2-3; TRBD2 agrees at 12 bases. This CDR3 spans 15 amino acids. Germline loops: CDR1 MNHNS, CDR2 SASEGT. V was pared by 2 bases and J by 4 bases, with 1 base of the junction left unmatched. The CDR3 region is CASSELAGGADTQYF. The CDR3 coding sequence is TGTGCCAGCAGTGAACTAGCGGGAGGGGCAGATACGCAGTATTTT.

The V and J genes are TRBV7-9 and TRBJ1-1, with 8 bases fitting TRBD1. CDR3 length: 14 residues. Germline V gene sequence: CDR1 SEHNR, CDR2 FQNEAQ (reference sequence). With V trimmed by 1 base and J by 5 bases, 3 bases remained unmatched. The CDR3 region is CASSLGTGRTEAFF. CDR3 bases: TGTGCCAGCAGCTTAGGGACAGGGCGGACTGAAGCTTTCTTT.

CDR3 amino acids: CATSAGVDEQFF. CDR3 bases: TGTGCCACCAGTGCCGGGGTCGATGAGCAGTTCTTC. V gene TRBV24-1 combines with J gene TRBJ2-1; D possibly corresponds to TRBD2 (5 bases). The CDR3 totals 12 residues. The V end was cut by 5 bases, the J end by 8 bases, with 9 bases between. Germline V CDR1 and CDR2: KGHDR, SFDVKD.

This chain uses TRBV9 with TRBJ2-5; 7 nucleotides line up with TRBD2. CDR1 and CDR2 from the germline V gene are SGDLS and YYNGEE. The CDR3 totals 15 residues. The V segment lost 1 base and the J segment 4 bases; nucleotides outside the gene matches: 7. The chain's CDR3 is CASSVMHGGRETQYF. The DNA for the CDR3 is TGTGCCAGCAGCGTAATGCACGGGGGGAGAGAGACCCAGTACTTC.

This clone came up once. The chain links TRBV28 to TRBJ1-1; perhaps TRBD1 as D (5 bases). V lost 5 bases to trimming and J lost 3 bases, with 10 bases between them. CDR1 is MDHEN and CDR2 is SYDVKM in the germline V gene. This CDR3 region has 13 residues. The CDR3 nucleotides are TGTGCCAGCAGTCATGAGGGGTACACTGAAGCTTTCTTT. This encodes CASSHEGYTEAFF. Using reference TRBV28 and TRBJ1-1 for the parts outside the CDR3, the full variable domain is DVKVTQSSRYLVKRTGEKVFLECVQDMDHENMFWYRQDPGLGLRLIYFSYDVKMKEKGDIPEGYSVSREKKERFSLILESASTNQTSMYLCASSHEGYTEAFFGQGTRLTVV.

This sequence joins TRBV3-1 (or the pseudogene TRBV3-2) and TRBJ2-2, with D hard to call. The germline V and J ends were trimmed by 3 bases and 5 bases, with 10 bases remaining between them. This CDR3 is 14 amino acids long. Looked up from germline, CDR1 is LGHDT and CDR2 is YNNKEL (reference sequence). In DNA, the CDR3 is TGTGCCAGCAGCCAGTCGCCAGCAACCGGGGAGCTGTTTTTT. It codes for CASSQSPATGELFF.

The V gene is TRBV19, the J gene TRBJ1-6; 7 bases line up with TRBD1. The junction had 0 bases not matched to a gene; V was cut back by 5 bases and J by 8 bases. The germline V gene encodes CDR1 LNHDA and CDR2 SQIVND (reference sequence). This CDR3 is built from 12 residues. DNA for the CDR3: TGTGCCAGTAGTGGGACAGATTCACCCCTCCACTTT. Protein product: CASSGTDSPLHF.

This clone was counted a single time. V is TRBV12-3 or TRBV12-4 and J is TRBJ2-7; no definite D call. Trimming removed 11 bases at V and 1 base at J, with 15 bases between. The CDR3 extends over 13 amino acids. The CDR3 is CASLASESYEQYF. Written as DNA, the CDR3 is TGTGCCTCCCTCGCGTCGGAGTCCTACGAGCAGTACTTC.

The chain carries TRBV10-1 and TRBJ2-5, with D tentatively TRBD2 (6 bases). CDR3 length: 19 amino acids. Germline V gene sequence: CDR1 WNHNN, CDR2 SYGVQD (reference sequence). V dropped 3 bases and J dropped 1 base, with 24 bases sitting between them. In DNA form, the CDR3 reads TGCGCCAGCAGTGAATCCCTAGCGTCTGGGAGACCTCTCCAAGAGACCCAGTACTTC. Residues: CASSESLASGRPLQETQYF.

This clone appeared once. This rearrangement joins TRBV7-8 to TRBJ1-3; D unresolved. This CDR3 spans 14 amino acids. V was cut by 5 bases and J by 0 bases, with 8 bases left in between. CDR1 and CDR2 (germline): SGHVS, FQNEAQ. CDR3 nucleotides: TGTGCCAGCAGCCCGCAGAACTCTGGAAACACCATATATTTT. It codes for CASSPQNSGNTIYF.

This sequence joins TRBV24-1 and TRBJ1-2, with D maybe TRBD1 (5 bases). Germline loops: CDR1 KGHDR, CDR2 SFDVKD. This CDR3 spans 12 amino acids. Trimming stripped 4 bases from V and 8 bases from J, with 10 bases between. CDR3 in amino acids: CATSEGTRGYTF. For the CDR3, the DNA is TGTGCCACCAGTGAAGGGACGCGCGGCTACACCTTC.